Below, 28 T cell receptor beta chains from the same sample are listed, as sequenced in a study of identical twins (dated by TCRdb to the mid-2010s). Receptor libraries were prepared by 5' RACE. The sample was run on an Illumina HiSeq 2000. TCRdb applied fastp at Q25 and MiXCR to the public reads, then kept only in-frame beta chains. Rows are combined by CDR3 protein, so each entry shows the most common genes and DNA. This sample gives a few hundred thousand distinct CDR3 sequences in total; roughly a tenth of them show up just once. The leading ten clones occupy more than 8.5% of the sample. Sample: memory T cells sorted from blood. In the paper's terms, the cell subset or site label means: CD45RO+ enriched T cells. Receptor source: a man in his forties or fifties in good health.

The sample holds many counts of this clonotype. The chain joins TRBV2 to TRBJ2-1; D not certain. V lost 3 bases and J 1 base, leaving 10 bases between the germline ends. Germline-derived CDR1 and CDR2 are SNHLY and FYNNEI. This CDR3 spans 15 amino acids. In DNA form, the CDR3 reads TGTGCCAGCAGTGAGAGGTGGTCGTCCTACAATGAGCAGTTCTTC. It yields the protein CASSERWSSYNEQFF. Based on the CDR3 plus reference TRBV2 and TRBJ2-1, the full variable domain is EPEVTQTPSHQVTQMGQEVILRCVPISNHLYFYWYRQILGQKVEFLVSFYNNEISEKSEIFDDQFSVERPDGSNFTLKIRSTKLEDSAMYFCASSERWSSYNEQFFGPGTRLTVL.

This clonotype has a handful of counts. The chain uses TRBV5-6 and TRBJ2-5; 10 bases agree with TRBD2. The germline gives CDR1 SGHDT, CDR2 YYEEEE. CDR3 length: 16 amino acids. The junction had 11 bases not matched to a gene; V was cut back by 4 bases and J by 5 bases. CDR3 region: CASSEGLAATSETQYF. The CDR3 region has the DNA TGTGCCAGCAGCGAAGGACTAGCGGCAACCTCGGAGACCCAGTACTTC.

This clonotype was recorded at least ten times. The CDR3 DNA reads TGCGCCAGCAGCCGCGGGACTTTGGACAATGAGCAGTTCTTC. It translates to CASSRGTLDNEQFF. This chain uses TRBV5-1 with TRBJ2-1; maybe TRBD2 (6 bases). The CDR3 is 14 amino acids. Germline values: CDR1 SGHRS, CDR2 YFSETQ. V gave up 4 bases and J gave up 5 bases, with 13 bases separating them.

This clonotype was seen a handful of times. This chain uses TRBV7-9 with TRBJ2-1, with 10 nucleotides matching TRBD2. Unmatched junction bases numbered 4, after V lost 1 base and J lost 4 bases. Germline-derived CDR1 and CDR2 are SEHNR and FQNEAQ (reference sequence). This CDR3 has 16 residues. The CDR3 reads CASSLVKRGGYNEQFF. CDR3 nucleotides: TGTGCCAGCAGCTTAGTTAAGCGGGGGGGTTACAATGAGCAGTTCTTC.

This clonotype was seen a few times. One end of the junction varies from germline; a read error may be responsible. The CDR3 bases are TGTGCTAGCAGCTCGGCGTGGAACACCGGGGAGCTGTTTTTT. Protein: CASSSAWNTGELFF. V gene TRBV7-7 combines with J gene TRBJ2-2; D is ambiguous. The V gene's germline CDR1 is SSHAT and CDR2 FNYEAQ (reference sequence). The CDR3 is 14 amino acids.

Ten or more counts support this clonotype. The chain joins TRBV24-1 to TRBJ1-5; D not certain. The CDR3 runs 14 residues. CDR1 and CDR2 from the germline V gene are KGHDR and SFDVKD. The V end lost 2 bases, the J end lost 6 bases, and 10 bases lay between the germline ends. CDR3 nucleotide sequence: TGTGCCACCAGTGATTCTTTCCTGGGTCAGCCCCAGCATTTT. Translation gives CATSDSFLGQPQHF.

The V and J genes are TRBV27 and TRBJ2-1; perhaps D is TRBD1 or TRBD2 (5 bases each). V was cut by 10 bases and J by 3 bases, with 13 bases left in between. CDR3 size: 13 residues. Germline lookup yields CDR1 MNHEY and CDR2 SMNVEV (reference sequence). CDR3 coding DNA: TGTGCCACCTACGGGGCAGACTACAATGAGCAGTTCTTC. Translation: CATYGADYNEQFF.

This chain uses TRBV6-2 or TRBV6-3 with TRBJ1-3; D unresolved. Germline V gene data show CDR1 as MNHEY and CDR2 as SVGEGT. The CDR3 contains 14 residues. Trimming took off 1 base at V and 2 bases at J, with 6 bases between the two ends. The CDR3 DNA follows: TGTGCCAGCAGTTACTTGTCGACTGGAAACACCATATATTTT. Residues: CASSYLSTGNTIYF.

This clonotype has more than one count but fewer than ten. The CDR3 loop is CASSQVGRASYEQYF. As DNA, the CDR3 is TGCGCCAGCAGCCAAGTGGGCAGGGCCTCCTACGAGCAGTACTTC. The chain couples TRBV4-1 to TRBJ2-7; D might be TRBD1 (5 bases). Germline CDR1 and CDR2: MGHRA and YSYEKL. Between the trimmed V and J ends, which lost 1 base and 0 bases, there was a span of 10 bases. This CDR3 region has 15 residues.

The chain carries TRBV15 and TRBJ2-6; 12 bases map to TRBD2. After removal of 9 bases from V and 0 bases from J, the junction contained 0 bases not matched to a gene. From germline, CDR1 is LNHNV and CDR2 YYDKDF (reference sequence). This CDR3 contains 15 residues. The CDR3 reads CATGLAGSGANVLTF. CDR3 nucleotides: TGTGCCACGGGACTAGCGGGCTCTGGGGCCAACGTCCTGACTTTC.

This clonotype was counted many times. This chain uses TRBV4-3 with TRBJ2-7; D not certain. The CDR3 sequence is 15 residues long. Germline-derived CDR1 and CDR2 are LGHNA and YSLEER. The DNA of the CDR3 is TGCACCCGACACCCTCCTACGCCCTCCTCCTACGAGCAGTACTTC. Translation: CTRHPPTPSSYEQYF.

The table lists this clonotype with many counts. The rearrangement joins TRBV12-3 or TRBV12-4 to TRBJ2-3; 8 bases are a match to TRBD2. V was clipped by 6 bases and J by 0 bases; unmatched bases: 17. The CDR3 length is 19 residues. CDR3 loop: CASSSSGATSATSTDTQYF. CDR3 DNA sequence: TGTGCCAGCAGCTCCTCAGGGGCGACTAGCGCAACTAGCACAGATACGCAGTATTTT.

This clonotype has more than one count but fewer than ten. The chain carries TRBV28 and TRBJ2-5; 14 positions match TRBD2. Per the germline V gene, CDR1 is MDHEN and CDR2 is SYDVKM. Trimming removed 7 bases from V and 2 bases from J; junction bases left unmatched: 3. The CDR3 runs to 15 residues. The CDR3 loop reads CASTRTSGGQETQYF. The CDR3 DNA follows: TGTGCCAGCACCCGGACTAGCGGGGGGCAAGAGACCCAGTACTTC. Variable domain in full (rest from reference TRBV28 and TRBJ2-5): DVKVTQSSRYLVKRTGEKVFLECVQDMDHENMFWYRQDPGLGLRLIYFSYDVKMKEKGDIPEGYSVSREKKERFSLILESASTNQTSMYLCASTRTSGGQETQYFGPGTRLLVL.

The gene calls are TRBV20-1 and TRBJ1-1, with 7 bases matching TRBD1. J was trimmed by 6 bases and V by 7 bases; bases with no gene match: 11. The CDR3 extends over 13 amino acids. Germline V gives CDR1 DFQATT, CDR2 SNEGSKA (reference sequence). The CDR3 sequence: CSGLWTGLSEAFF. CDR3 nucleotides: TGCAGTGGACTATGGACAGGTTTATCTGAAGCTTTCTTT.

This sequence joins TRBV15 and TRBJ2-3; D is perhaps TRBD1 (6 bases). CDR3 size: 16 residues. Germline CDR1 and CDR2: LNHNV and YYDKDF (reference sequence). V lost 1 base and J lost 5, with 16 bases in between. The CDR3: CATSRASSEGGDTQYF. CDR3 DNA: TGTGCCACCAGCAGAGCCAGCAGCGAAGGGGGAGATACGCAGTATTTT.

The V gene is TRBV28, the J gene TRBJ2-2; 7 bases align to TRBD1. CDR1 and CDR2 from the germline V gene are MDHEN and SYDVKM. The length of the CDR3 is 16 residues. J gave up 4 bases and V 7 bases, and 12 bases lay outside the gene matches. CDR3 loop: CASTRRTGILTGELFF. DNA of the CDR3: TGTGCCAGCACCCGGCGGACAGGCATTCTCACCGGGGAGCTGTTTTTT.

This clonotype appeared many times. V is TRBV5-1 and J is TRBJ2-7, with D maybe TRBD1 (6 bases). The V end lost 4 bases, the J end lost 4 bases, and 9 bases lay between the germline ends. This CDR3 comprises 12 residues. The V gene's germline CDR1 is SGHRS and CDR2 YFSETQ. CDR3 in DNA: TGCGCCAGCAGCACACAGGGTTACGAGCAGTACTTC. Protein: CASSTQGYEQYF.

This clonotype was counted many times. The chain uses TRBV5-6 and TRBJ2-1, with TRBD1 matching over 8 bases. The trim removed 5 bases at V and 9 bases at J, leaving 4 bases unmatched. The CDR3 consists of 12 residues. Germline V lookup: CDR1 SGHDT, CDR2 YYEEEE. CDR3 DNA: TGTGCCAGCAGTAGGACAGGGATTGAGCAGTTCTTC. Its translation: CASSRTGIEQFF.

This clonotype was recorded at least ten times. The CDR3 bases are TGTGCCAGCAGCTTACTAGTTAGGTCCGGGGAGCTGTTTTTT. This sequence encodes CASSLLVRSGELFF. The rearrangement links TRBV7-8 to TRBJ2-2; no definite D call. CDR1 and CDR2 (germline): SGHVS, FQNEAQ. The V end was cut by 2 bases, the J end by 6 bases, with 10 bases between. This CDR3 comprises 14 residues.

Details on this clonotype: Possible read error: a much larger clone is one base away. The CDR3 coding sequence is TGCAGCGCTGAGGGAAGGGCAGGGAATTATGAAGCTTTCTTT. This encodes CSAEGRAGNYEAFF. The chain couples TRBV29-1 to TRBJ1-1, with D possibly being TRBD1 (5 bases). This CDR3 region has 14 residues. Germline assignment: CDR1 SQVTM and CDR2 ANQGSEA. Trimming cost V 7 bases and J 7 bases, with 22 bases left between them. The full variable domain, its missing parts supplied by reference TRBV29-1 and TRBJ1-1, is SAVISQKPSRDICQRGTSLTIQCQVDSQVTMMFWYRQQPGQSLTLIATANQGSEATYESGFVIDKFPISRPNLTFSTLTVSNMSPEDSSIYLCSAEGRAGNYEAFFGQGTRLTVV.

Turning to this clonotype: At one of its ends the junction is not consistent with the germline gene, which may arise from a read error. This sequence joins TRBV30 and TRBJ2-7, with 9 bases lining up with TRBD2. This CDR3 spans 13 amino acids. The germline V gene has CDR1 GTSNPN and CDR2 SVGIG (reference sequence). The chain's CDR3 is CAWSVLAGFQQCF. In DNA, the CDR3 is TGTGCCTGGAGTGTACTAGCGGGCTTTCAGCAGTGCTTC.

This clonotype occurred many times. The CDR3 bases are TGTGCCAGCAGCTTAGTGACAGGGGGCTCCACCGGGGAGCTGTTTTTT. This codes for CASSLVTGGSTGELFF. This chain links TRBV11-3 with TRBJ2-2; 10 bases align to TRBD1. CDR1 and CDR2 (germline): SGHNT, YENEEA. J gave up 4 bases and V 1 base, and 3 bases lay outside the gene matches. The CDR3 sequence is 16 residues long.

At least ten counts were recorded for this clonotype. The chain recombines TRBV18 with TRBJ2-1; possibly TRBD2 for D (6 bases). With 0 bases removed from V and 7 bases from J, the gap between germline ends came to 13 bases. In germline, CDR1 is KGHSH, CDR2 LQKENI. The CDR3 is 15 residues long. The CDR3 reads CASSPPNGGLNEQFF. CDR3 nucleotide sequence: TGTGCCAGCTCACCACCGAACGGGGGTCTGAATGAGCAGTTCTTC.

V and J are TRBV7-6 and TRBJ2-7; TRBD2 aligns across 7 bases. Per the germline V gene, CDR1 is SGHVS and CDR2 is FNYEAQ. The CDR3 loop spans 15 amino acids. With 1 base clipped from V and 3 bases from J, the junction kept 6 bases outside the gene matches. Here the CDR3 DNA reads TGTGCCAGCAGCTTAGGTGCGGGGGAAAACTACGAGCAGTACTTC. Translated: CASSLGAGENYEQYF.

This clonotype was counted many times. The chain has TRBV20-1 and TRBJ2-7; 8 bases are a match to TRBD2. Trimming cost V 5 bases and J 3 bases; bases outside gene matches: 6. There are 13 residues in the CDR3. Germline CDR1 DFQATT, CDR2 SNEGSKA (reference sequence). CDR3 residues: CSAAVAGNYEQYF. The CDR3 region has the DNA TGCAGTGCTGCGGTAGCGGGGAACTACGAGCAGTACTTC.

There are a few counts of this clonotype. This chain joins TRBV5-6 and TRBJ1-1; D unresolved. The germline V gene encodes CDR1 SGHDT and CDR2 YYEEEE. The CDR3 length is 16 residues. Deletions cut 0 bases from V and 1 base from J, with 13 bases between. The DNA of the CDR3 is TGTGCCAGCAGCTTGGCCCGGAGGAGCACGAACACTGAAGCTTTCTTT. This gives the protein CASSLARRSTNTEAFF.

This chain joins TRBV25-1 and TRBJ2-3; D unresolved. V dropped 0 bases and J dropped 4 bases, with 11 bases sitting between them. The germline gives CDR1 MGHDK, CDR2 SYGVNS. The CDR3 spans 15 residues. The CDR3 spells CASSEYTSGSDTQYF. CDR3 sequence (DNA): TGTGCCAGCAGTGAATATACTTCGGGTTCAGATACGCAGTATTTT.

This clonotype was seen a few times. Because the CDR3 is missing its conserved closing phenylalanine or tryptophan, this is likely a read error. No DNA is shown, since the ends of the CDR3 on it are uncertain; the CDR3 is the one TCRdb lists. The chain uses TRBV1 and TRBJ2-3; the table's D call, TRBD2, was not checked against the DNA. TRBV1 is reported as a pseudogene. The CDR3 is 17 residues long, ends included. CDR3 protein: CTSSQVAGAGVTDTQYS.